This T cell receptor beta chain was captured by sequencing in a study of cytomegalovirus exposure and HLA in healthy donors (dated by TCRdb to about 2017). Turning to the overall study: An earlier analysis of several hundred of the donors reported roughly 300 Gb of sequence data and roughly 100 million unique TCR beta sequences from about 180 million T cells. High-throughput TCR immunosequencing, statistical association of individual TCRs with disease status, and machine learning were combined to predict cytomegalovirus infection status. Roughly 300 gigabases of sequencing data and around 85 million unique TCR sequences made up an early release that covered under 750 HLA-typed donors. Along with the approximately 600-subject first cohort, a separate validation cohort of more than 90 different subjects was used. The later analysis used no new phenotypic data to find candidate immune exposures, relying instead on TCR beta sequences and their occurrence across donors. The genetic ancestry cluster associated with self-reported Caucasian donors included 81% of the 398 genotyped donors. Using immunosequencing, the study profiled T cell repertoires from 666 subjects and related those repertoires to cytomegalovirus serostatus. An earlier analysis of more than 450 of the donors used high-throughput TCR beta sequencing to judge whether each TCR beta V gene segment behaved as functional or pseudogenic. The study aimed to test whether cataloging public T cell receptors could reveal signatures of past pathogen exposure. Four or five DR-DQ haplotypes were treated as single units for association and clustering because of strong linkage in the cohort. Genome-wide SNP genotypes for about 65% of the roughly 700 donors were used in a later genetic analysis, which treated that subset as a discovery cohort. On average, roughly 200,000 unique TCR beta nucleotide sequences were sequenced per donor among a few hundred genotyped donors of the cohort, with 15% to 20% of those sequences being non-productive. All discovery cohort repertoires had been generated using a single sequencing platform. A later analysis re-analyzed previously published TCR beta repertoires from approximately 670 donors and added high-resolution HLA genotyping to study TCR occurrence patterns. Donor age, sex, ethnicity and CMV serostatus were collected together with the repertoire data. Class I and class II HLA loci were covered by the typing at four-digit resolution. Typing coverage differed by locus: A, B, C, DRB1 and DQB1 were typed in roughly 620-630 donors, DQA1 in 500 to 550, DPA1 in 600 to 610, and DPB1 in approximately 450.

What the study reported, not specific to this receptor: Some IMGT-functional V segments, including TRBV6-2 and TRBV6-3, could not be distinguished by the 87-base-pair reads and were therefore excluded. Because some donors lacked HLA typing at each locus, the association tests relied only on the typed subset. A further reported finding was that TCR beta sequences accurately predicted the HLA-A and HLA-B alleles for most subjects in the first cohort. Correlated functional status among segregating V segments might reflect linkage disequilibrium, but an unknown experimental factor could not be ruled out. A later analysis reported that several top co-occurrence clusters appeared linked to parvovirus B19, influenza, CMV and Epstein-Barr virus. Strong co-occurrence of HLA alleles, especially DR and DQ, made assigning TCR associations to individual alleles difficult. In both the original and validation cohorts, the classifier was reported to diagnose cytomegalovirus status with high specificity and sensitivity. In a later analysis, HLA-associated TCR beta chains showed more clonal expansion and lower generation probabilities than non-associated chains that were equally common. According to the authors, the approach could potentially be generalized to other disease states and immunological phenotypes. In a later analysis, TCR association rates were found to vary across HLA loci, with the most associated TCRs seen for DRB1 alleles and the fewest for HLA-C alleles. Three of the identified cytomegalovirus-associated TCR beta chains were confirmed in vitro to be specific for cytomegalovirus antigens. According to a later genetic analysis, donors in an Asian-associated ancestry cluster had fewer N-insertions in productive TCRs than the approximately 630-donor mean. An association between a missense DCLRE1C variant and V-gene and J-gene trimming of TCR beta chains was found in a later genetic analysis and replicated in an independent cohort. The study gave a list of under 200 TCR beta chains associated with cytomegalovirus. A later analysis found that most CMV-associated TCR beta chains appeared HLA-restricted, with HLA associations seemingly driven largely by CMV exposure. Sequencing depth was assumed to be roughly uniform across donors in the presence/absence analyses, though that assumption may not hold. In an earlier analysis of about 540 of the donors, most TCR beta V segments were observed in productive rearrangements about 90% or about 30% of the time, broadly matching IMGT annotations. CMV serostatus was the only immune exposure information available for the cohort. This cohort had only TCR beta chains sequenced, and the lack of alpha or paired-chain data limited which features could be detected. Because counts were too low, about 18 rarely observed V segments, including chromosome 9 orphons, were left out of the earlier analysis of some 600 of the donors. The sequencing pipeline was judged likely to have produced a cluster of highly shared sequence variants as a technical artifact. A later analysis associated around 16,000 TCR beta sequences with specific HLA alleles at a false discovery rate of 0.05. Most TCR sequences were observed very rarely across donors, whereas some public TCRs were present in many individuals.

In the case of this clone: The antigen this receptor binds is unknown. Nothing much larger sits one base from this clone, and base qualities are not available.

In total, approximately 610 healthy bone marrow donors made up the cohort. At the time of sampling, every cohort member was nominally healthy, though immune exposures that went unrecorded were likely present. The donor was CMV seropositive and was included in the group of around 300 seropositive cohort members. A peripheral blood sample was collected from each donor, and TCR beta sequencing was performed on peripheral blood mononuclear cells. The Qiagen DNeasy Blood Extraction Kit was used to extract genomic DNA from the blood cell samples. The library relied on the immunoSEQ multiplex PCR assay. A mixture of 60 forward primers for TCR Vbeta segments and 13 reverse primers for TCR Jbeta segments was used in the multiplex PCR. The CDR3 region of rearranged TCR beta genes was amplified from genomic DNA with a multiplex PCR assay. The amplified TCR beta libraries were sequenced on the Illumina HiSeq System as 87-base-pair reads. In the original analysis: A later analysis counted approximately 74 million unique TCR beta chains across the 690 or so repertoires, and about 10 million of these chains were shared by at least two donors. A nearest-neighbor algorithm error-corrected the raw reads and collapsed the reads into unique sequences, merging closely related sequences to remove PCR and sequencing errors. CDR3 sequences were aligned to IMGT reference sequences to assign V, D and J gene segments. Each retained sequence needed at least a six-nucleotide match to both a V gene segment and a J gene segment. A rearrangement was called productive if the CDR3 had no stop codons and remained in frame with V and J, and every other rearrangement was called non-productive. Following IMGT convention, CDR3 was defined as the stretch from the second conserved V-encoded cysteine up to the conserved J-encoded phenylalanine. The earlier analysis of 587 of the donors excluded sequences that lacked an unambiguous match to a single V gene segment. An earlier analysis of 587 of the donors classified V segments as functional when productive rearrangements were above 56.7% and as segregating when the standard deviation between donors was above 5%. A statistical classification framework was built to diagnose cytomegalovirus status from the catalog of TCR beta chain sequences. A later analysis assigned V and J genes by comparing TCR nucleotide sequences with IMGT/GENE-DB human TR gene sequences. The TCRdist pipeline was used in a later analysis to assign CDR3 sequences and most-parsimonious VDJ recombination scenarios. In a later analysis, each TCR beta chain was defined by its CDR3 amino acid sequence together with its V-gene family, and reads without a unique V-gene family were excluded. As a way to deal with suspected cross-contamination and a sequencing artifact, a later analysis dropped over 550 nucleotide sequences that were highly shared and had low generation probability. For each public chain, a later analysis derived a clonal expansion index from normalized ranks of inferred template counts within each repertoire. In a later analysis, generation probabilities were computed using a VDJ recombination model fitted to out-of-frame rearrangements, and the results were checked against IGoR. A later analysis scored TCR-TCR, TCR-HLA and TCR-CMV co-occurrence with hypergeometric tests, applying a repertoire-size bias correction to TCR pairs. False discovery rates were estimated in a later analysis by permuting HLA or CMV assignments 20 times. A later analysis grouped co-occurring TCRs with DBSCAN, adding TCRdist sequence similarity when clustering within HLA-allele-positive subsets. Co-occurrence clustering excluded repertoires with fewer than 30,000 or more than 120,000 public chains, plus five with anomalous nucleotide sharing. TCRdb took over this immuneACCESS table, retaining in-frame rearrangements with V and J assigned. Such tables are incomplete; in checked studies, under half of the missing clones stem from an unresolved V gene, and the remainder is unexplained. The V and J calls and the clone size are those of that table, but D and trimming were determined from the DNA. In this sample the table shows about 69,000 clones, about 74% of which occur a single time. 11% of the sample comes from the top ten.

CDR1 LGHNA and CDR2 YNFKEQ are derived from the germline V gene. From cysteine to phenylalanine, the CDR3 is 14 amino acids long. This entry keeps only the CDR3 DNA: 42 bases, framed from base 1. V is reduced by 4 bases and J by 5 bases, leaving a spacing of 14 bases between them. The rearranged segments are TRBV4-2 and TRBJ2-5; TRBD2 is a weak D gene call, 7 bases matching. The sequenced sample consisted of PBMCs. The receptor's source is a woman aged 55 to 70 in good health and CMV-seropositive. The DNA reads as follows: TGTGCCAGCAGCCCAGAGGGGGGGAGGGAGACCCAGTACTTC. This yields the protein CASSPEGGRETQYF.